The T cell receptor beta chain described here comes from a study of tumor-infiltrating lymphocytes in glioblastoma multiforme. The CDR3 spans 13 residues. The germline V and J ends were trimmed by 6 bases and 4 bases, with 15 bases remaining between them. Germline V gene sequence: CDR1 DFQATT, CDR2 SNEGSKA (reference sequence). Three nested ARM-PCR rounds with V-beta and C-beta primers built TCRB libraries. TCRdb recomputed calls from the multiplex PCR reads with MiXCR, one row per CDR3 protein. The table lists over 10,000 distinct CDR3 sequences, roughly 70% of them singletons. Sequenced input: brain tumor tissue. This chain links TRBV20-1 with TRBJ1-1; perhaps TRBD1 as D (6 bases). This TCR was recovered from a male donor with glioblastoma. The CDR3 DNA reads TGCAGTGCCGTTCAGGGGATGGTCACTGAAGCTTTCTTT. Residues: CSAVQGMVTEAFF.